The clone carrying this T cell receptor (beta chain) was counted between two and nine times. Its specificity is unknown. The germline gives CDR1 SEHNR, CDR2 FQNEAQ (reference sequence). The CDR3 consists of 17 residues. V was clipped by 5 bases and J by 9 bases; unmatched bases: 19. This record belongs to a study of beta chain features in type 1 diabetes. Study-level findings and limits: Among patients with Type 1 diabetes, TCRB CDR3s were moderately but significantly shorter in every one of the four CD4+ subsets.

The entirety of the isolated RNA underwent reverse transcription, so expressed TCRB transcripts were sequenced. TCRdb's table, derived via immunoSEQ multiplex PCR, lists solely in-frame clones and lacks some. The sample yields hundreds of thousands of clones, around 15% seen once. This clonotype was obtained from a man aged 18-30 years with type 1 diabetes. Material for sequencing was naive CD4+ T cells from blood. The gene calls are TRBV7-9 and TRBJ2-1; the match to TRBD2 covers 7 bases. CDR3 protein: CASSGPEFAGVVGEQFF. The CDR3 nucleotides read TGTGCCAGCAGCGGTCCCGAATTTGCGGGGGTAGTTGGTGAGCAGTTCTTC.